These 7 T cell receptor beta chains were sequenced from one sample in a study of OX40 agonist ivuxolimab in advanced cancers. The table came from immunoSEQ multiplex PCR; TCRdb's copy has only in-frame clones and leaves some out. The table includes about 21,000 clones, 75% to 85% detected once. The source was CD4+ or CD8+ T cells sorted from blood, collected in a trial of the OX40 agonist ivuxolimab. These TCRs come from an adult with an advanced solid tumor such as melanoma, head and neck, liver or kidney cancer.

This chain joins TRBV28 and TRBJ2-5; D gene uncertain. V lost 3 bases to trimming and J lost 5 bases, with 4 bases between them. The CDR3 spans 11 residues. Germline V gives CDR1 MDHEN, CDR2 SYDVKM. The CDR3 protein is CASSFMETQYF. The CDR3 nucleotides are TGTGCCAGCAGTTTCATGGAGACCCAGTACTTC.

As DNA, the CDR3 is TGCGCCAGCAGCCAAGATCTCGCTAGCGGGGGCACAGATACGCAGTATTTT. Translated, it gives CASSQDLASGGTDTQYF. The chain recombines TRBV4-1 with TRBJ2-3; 9 bases line up with TRBD2. The CDR3 contains 17 residues. Looked up from germline, CDR1 is MGHRA and CDR2 is YSYEKL. The junction had 5 bases not matched to a gene; V was cut back by 0 bases and J by 1 base.

On this clone itself: A junction end diverges from the germline sequence, so it may reflect a read error. V is TRBV7-7 and J is TRBJ2-5; D might be TRBD1 or TRBD2, each matching 6 bases. CDR1 is SSHAT, CDR2 FNYEAQ, per germline (reference sequence). This CDR3 comprises 17 residues. The CDR3 nucleotides read TGTGCTAGCAGCCTTGGGGGCTTGGGGCGGGGCCAAGAGACCCAGTACTTC. Translation: CASSLGGLGRGQETQYF.

The rearrangement uses TRBV27 and TRBJ2-7; D remains unclear. V was clipped by 3 bases and J by 4 bases, with 10 bases between them. Germline assignment: CDR1 MNHEY and CDR2 SMNVEV (reference sequence). There are 13 residues in the CDR3. The CDR3 DNA follows: TGTGCCAGCAGTTTCATCATAGGGTACGAGCAGTACTTC. This sequence encodes CASSFIIGYEQYF.

The chain couples TRBV11-3 to TRBJ1-1, with unresolved D. V was shortened by 3 bases and J by 8 bases, with 13 bases between the two germline ends. This CDR3 is 13 amino acids long. Germline V CDR1 and CDR2: SGHNT, YENEEA. CDR3 residues: CASSFASGIEAFF. The CDR3 nucleotides read TGTGCCAGCAGCTTCGCCTCGGGGATAGAAGCTTTCTTT.

A few counts support this clone. CDR3 in amino acids: CASSELGGNEQFF. Written as DNA, the CDR3 is TGTGCCAGCAGTGAATTGGGGGGCAATGAGCAGTTCTTC. The chain has TRBV6-1 and TRBJ2-1; the D gene is possibly TRBD2 (6 bases). V gave up 2 bases and J gave up 6 bases, with 8 bases separating them. From germline, CDR1 is MNHNS and CDR2 SASEGT. CDR3 length: 13 amino acids.

V and J are TRBV7-9 and TRBJ2-7; no reliable D call. V lost 0 bases and J 2 bases, leaving 5 bases between the germline ends. The CDR3 consists of 13 residues. CDR1 is SEHNR and CDR2 is FQNEAQ in the germline V gene (reference sequence). CDR3 in amino acids: CASSLAGPYEQYF. DNA for the CDR3: TGTGCCAGCAGCTTAGCAGGGCCCTACGAGCAGTACTTC. The complete variable domain, with remaining parts taken from reference TRBV7-9 and TRBJ2-7, reads DTGVSQNPRHKITKRGQNVTFRCDPISEHNRLYWYRQTLGQGPEFLTYFQNEAQLEKSRLLSDRFSAERPKGSFSTLEIQRTEQGDSAMYLCASSLAGPYEQYFGPGTRLTVT.